This T cell receptor (beta chain) was sequenced in a study of cytomegalovirus exposure and HLA in healthy donors. Whole-study findings and limits: The investigators catalogued 180 or so TCR beta chains as cytomegalovirus-associated. In an earlier analysis, productive rearrangement rates for most beta V segments clustered near 87% or 30%. For presence/absence analyses, sequencing depth was assumed to be roughly uniform across donors.

Of note for this clone: Antigen: not known.

The primer mix had 60 Vbeta and 13 Jbeta primers. TCRdb's table, derived via immunoSEQ multiplex PCR, lists solely in-frame clones and lacks some. Counted here are 170,000 or so clones, over 75% occurring once; the ten biggest clones make up under 1.5%. This TCR was recovered from a woman in her twenties or thirties in good health and CMV-seronegative. Sequencing was done on a sample of PBMCs.

Here the CDR3 reads CAISVDRGLQPQHF. The CDR3 coding sequence is TGTGCCATCAGTGTGGACAGGGGGCTTCAGCCCCAGCATTTT. The chain carries TRBV10-3 and TRBJ1-5; 11 nucleotides line up with TRBD1. The CDR3 runs to 14 residues. CDR1 and CDR2 (germline): ENHRY, SYGVKD. V was clipped by 4 bases and J by 6 bases; unmatched bases: 2.